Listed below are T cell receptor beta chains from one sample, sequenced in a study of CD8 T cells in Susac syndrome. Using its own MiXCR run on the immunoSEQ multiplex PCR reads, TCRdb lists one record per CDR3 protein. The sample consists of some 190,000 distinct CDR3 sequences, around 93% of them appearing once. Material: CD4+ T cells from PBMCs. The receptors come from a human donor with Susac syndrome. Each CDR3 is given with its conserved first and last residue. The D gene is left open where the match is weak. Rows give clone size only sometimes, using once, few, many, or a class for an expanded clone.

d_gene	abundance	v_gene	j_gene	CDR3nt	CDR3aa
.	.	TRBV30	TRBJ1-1	TGTGCCTGGAGTACGAGGTTTTGGTCGTCGAACACTGAAGCTTTCTTT	CAWSTRFWSSNTEAFF
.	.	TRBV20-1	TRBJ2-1	TGCAGTGCGCCGGGGCCCCCTTTCTACAATGAGCAGTTCTTC	CSAPGPPFYNEQFF
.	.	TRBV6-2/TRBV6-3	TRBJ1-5	TGTGCCAGCACCTTACGGGACAGCAATCAGCCCCAGCATTTT	CASTLRDSNQPQHF
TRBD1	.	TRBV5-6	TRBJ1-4	TGTGCCAGCAGCACGACAGGGCTCTCCAATGAAAAACTGTTTTTT	CASSTTGLSNEKLFF
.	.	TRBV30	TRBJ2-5	TGTGCCTGTGACCAAGAGACCCAGTACTTC	CACDQETQYF
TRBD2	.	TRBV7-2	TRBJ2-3	TGTGCCAGCAGCCCCGGACTAGCGGGACTCACAGATACGCAGTATTTT	CASSPGLAGLTDTQYF
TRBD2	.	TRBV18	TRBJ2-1	TGTGCCAGCTCACCGCGGGCGGGGGACGGCGGGGAAAATGAGCAGTTCTTC	CASSPRAGDGGENEQFF
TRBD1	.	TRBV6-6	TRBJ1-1	TGTGCCAGCAGTACCCTGGGACAGGGGGGTACTGAAGCTTTCTTT	CASSTLGQGGTEAFF
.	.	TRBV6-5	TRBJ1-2	TGTGCCAGCAGTTCCCGGGGGGGGAGTGACGGCTACACCTTC	CASSSRGGSDGYTF
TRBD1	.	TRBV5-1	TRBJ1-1	TGCGCCAGCAGCTGGACAGGGCAGGCCCCCAGCACTGAAGCTTTCTTT	CASSWTGQAPSTEAFF
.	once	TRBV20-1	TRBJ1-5	TGCAGTGCTAGAGCTGGGGGGGGTCAGCCCCAGCATTTT	CSARAGGGQPQHF
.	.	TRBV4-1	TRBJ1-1	TGCGCCAGCAGCCAAGATGATGGAGGGGACCTAGAAGCTTTCTTT	CASSQDDGGDLEAFF
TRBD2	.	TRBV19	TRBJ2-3	TGTGCCAGTAGTACTAGCGGGGGGGCTTTAGATACGCAGTATTTT	CASSTSGGALDTQYF
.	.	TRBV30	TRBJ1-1	TGTGCCTGGAATCCAGGGTGGAACACTGAAGCTTTCTTT	CAWNPGWNTEAFF
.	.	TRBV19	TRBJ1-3	TGTGCCAGTAGCCCTCTGACAGTCATCTCTGGAAACACCATATATTTT	CASSPLTVISGNTIYF
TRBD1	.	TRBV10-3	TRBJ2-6	TGTGCCATCAGTGGCCCGGACAGGGAAGACGTCCTGACTTTC	CAISGPDREDVLTF
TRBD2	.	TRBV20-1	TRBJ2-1	TGCAGTGCTAGAGATCGGACTAGCGGGGGTGGCAATGAGCAGTTCTTC	CSARDRTSGGGNEQFF
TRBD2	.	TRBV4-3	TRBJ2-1	TGCGCCAGCAGCCGCCGCGGGGGGGTCTCCTACAATGAGCAGTTCTTC	CASSRRGGVSYNEQFF
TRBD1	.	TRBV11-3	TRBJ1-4	TGTGCCAGCAGCTTAGTAGGGGGCGATGAAAAACTGTTTTTT	CASSLVGGDEKLFF
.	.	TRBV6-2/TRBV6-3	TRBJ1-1	TGTGCCAGCAGGGCTCTATCTTCGAACACTGAAGCTTTCTTT	CASRALSSNTEAFF
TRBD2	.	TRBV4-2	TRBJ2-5	TGTGCCAGCAGCCAAGAAAGAAGCGGGGGGCGGGAGACCCAGTACTTC	CASSQERSGGRETQYF
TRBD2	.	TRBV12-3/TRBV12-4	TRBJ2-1	TGTGCCAGCAGTTCTTCCGGGACTAGCAGTGAGCAGTTCTTC	CASSSSGTSSEQFF
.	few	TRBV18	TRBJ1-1	TGTGCCAGCTCACCAGACACTGAAGCTTTCTTT	CASSPDTEAFF
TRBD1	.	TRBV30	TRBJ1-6	TGTGCCTGGAAAACACAACAGGGGACTTATTCACCCCTCCACTTT	CAWKTQQGTYSPLHF
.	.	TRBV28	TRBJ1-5	TGTGCCAGCAGTTTACCCACAAATCAGCCCCAGCATTTT	CASSLPTNQPQHF
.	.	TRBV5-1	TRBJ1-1	TGCGCCAGCAGCACCAATGACGTGAACACTGAAGCTTTCTTT	CASSTNDVNTEAFF
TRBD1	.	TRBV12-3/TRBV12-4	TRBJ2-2	TGTGCCAGCAGTGGCCCCCCGGGACAGGGGGCCGGGGAGCTGTTTTTT	CASSGPPGQGAGELFF
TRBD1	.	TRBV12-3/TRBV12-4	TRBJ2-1	TGTGCCAGCAGTCTCAGGGGGGACAGGGTTGACAATGAGCAGTTCTTC	CASSLRGDRVDNEQFF
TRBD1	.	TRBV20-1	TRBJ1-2	TGCAGTGCCCGCCTCTCCGGGACAGGCTTTGGCTACACCTTC	CSARLSGTGFGYTF
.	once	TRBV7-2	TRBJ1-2	TGTGCCAGCAGCTTAGCTAACCTCTATGGCTACACCTTC	CASSLANLYGYTF
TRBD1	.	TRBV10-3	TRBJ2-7	TGTGCCCTGGGACAGGGAGATAACGAGCAGTACTTC	CALGQGDNEQYF
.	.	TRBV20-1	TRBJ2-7	TGCAGTGCCCTGGACGGCCTCGGGGACGAGCAGTACTTC	CSALDGLGDEQYF
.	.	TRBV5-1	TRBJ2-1	TGCGCCAGCTCAGGCCTCCTACTCGGGAATACGGGCAATGAGCAGTTCTTC	CASSGLLLGNTGNEQFF
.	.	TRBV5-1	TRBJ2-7	TGCGCCAGCAGCTATGGTCCCCGGACGGTCTACGAGCAGTACTTC	CASSYGPRTVYEQYF
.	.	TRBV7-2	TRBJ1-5	TGTGCCAGCAGCTTAGAGGTCAGGCAGCCCCAGCATTTT	CASSLEVRQPQHF
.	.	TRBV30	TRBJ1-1	TGTGCCTGGAGGGCGGGAAGGAACACTGAAGCTTTCTTT	CAWRAGRNTEAFF
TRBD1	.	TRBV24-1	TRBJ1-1	TGTGCCACCAGCGAGGACAGGAGGAACACTGAAGCTTTCTTT	CATSEDRRNTEAFF
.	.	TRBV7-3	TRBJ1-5	TGTGCCATCGTACGGGGGGGGGCCCTGGCTGGCGAGCCCCAGCATTTT	CAIVRGGALAGEPQHF
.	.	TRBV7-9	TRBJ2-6	TGTGCCAGCAGCTTAAGGCTCCGAGTCTCTGGGGCCAACGTCCTGACTTTC	CASSLRLRVSGANVLTF
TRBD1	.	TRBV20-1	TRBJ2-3	TGCAGTGCTAGCCACCCGAGAGACAGGGACACAGATACGCAGTATTTT	CSASHPRDRDTDTQYF
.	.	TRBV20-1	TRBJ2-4	TGCAGTGCTAGAGGGACAGTTAGCGAAAACATTCAGTACTTC	CSARGTVSENIQYF
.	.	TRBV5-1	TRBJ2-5	TGCGCCAGCAGCTTGGGGAGCGGAGAGACCCAGTACTTC	CASSLGSGETQYF
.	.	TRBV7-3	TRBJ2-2	TGTGCCAGCAGCCCCGGGGGACAGCCGAACACCGGGGAGCTGTTTTTT	CASSPGGQPNTGELFF
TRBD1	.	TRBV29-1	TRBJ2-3	TGCAGCGCAGTGACAGGGGGCCCCATCACAGATACGCAGTATTTT	CSAVTGGPITDTQYF
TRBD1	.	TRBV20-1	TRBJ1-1	TGCAGTTCACCCAGACAGGGGATAAACACTGAAGCTTTCTTT	CSSPRQGINTEAFF
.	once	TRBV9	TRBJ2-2	TGTGCCAGCAGCGTAGAGAAGGAAGGGGAGCTGTTTTTT	CASSVEKEGELFF
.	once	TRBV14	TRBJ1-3	TGTGCCAGCAGCCGGCCTGGGACCCGCTCTGGAAACACCATATATTTT	CASSRPGTRSGNTIYF
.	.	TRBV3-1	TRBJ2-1	TGTGCCAGCGCCAGGATGAACAATGAGCAGTTCTTC	CASARMNNEQFF
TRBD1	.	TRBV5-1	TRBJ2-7	TGCGCCAGCGGTTTACCGGGACAGGGGCCTTACGAGCAGTACTTC	CASGLPGQGPYEQYF
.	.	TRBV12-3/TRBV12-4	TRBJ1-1	TGTGCCAGCAGCGTTTTCCGGGCATTTGCTTTCTTT	CASSVFRAFAFF
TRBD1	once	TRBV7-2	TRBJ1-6	TGTGCCAGCAGCGTGACGACAGGGGAGAATTCACCCCTCCACTTT	CASSVTTGENSPLHF
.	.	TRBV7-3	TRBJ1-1	TGTGCCAGCAGCTTAGGAATGGACACTGAAGCTTTCTTT	CASSLGMDTEAFF
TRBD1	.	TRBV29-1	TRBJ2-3	TGCAGCGTTGAAGACAGGGGGTTAGATACGCAGTATTTT	CSVEDRGLDTQYF
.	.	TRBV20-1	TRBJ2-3	TGCAGTGTCACCAGGGACTCCCGGGGAACAGATACGCAGTATTTT	CSVTRDSRGTDTQYF
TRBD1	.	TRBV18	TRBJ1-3	TGTGCCAGCTCATCGACAGGGGAAGGGAGAAACACCATATATTTT	CASSSTGEGRNTIYF
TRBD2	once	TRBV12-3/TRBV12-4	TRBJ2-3	TGTGCCACCATGGGGAGGGTTACGCAGTATTTT	CATMGRVTQYF
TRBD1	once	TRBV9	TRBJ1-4	TGTGCCAGCAGCGCTTCGTCACAGGGGTTCGGGGAAAAACTGTTTTTT	CASSASSQGFGEKLFF
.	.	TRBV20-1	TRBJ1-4	TGCAGTGCTATACGACGCGGGGGTGAAAAACTGTTTTTT	CSAIRRGGEKLFF
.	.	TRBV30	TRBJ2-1	TGTGCCTGGAGCCTTGACTTGGCCAATGAGCAGTTCTTC	CAWSLDLANEQFF